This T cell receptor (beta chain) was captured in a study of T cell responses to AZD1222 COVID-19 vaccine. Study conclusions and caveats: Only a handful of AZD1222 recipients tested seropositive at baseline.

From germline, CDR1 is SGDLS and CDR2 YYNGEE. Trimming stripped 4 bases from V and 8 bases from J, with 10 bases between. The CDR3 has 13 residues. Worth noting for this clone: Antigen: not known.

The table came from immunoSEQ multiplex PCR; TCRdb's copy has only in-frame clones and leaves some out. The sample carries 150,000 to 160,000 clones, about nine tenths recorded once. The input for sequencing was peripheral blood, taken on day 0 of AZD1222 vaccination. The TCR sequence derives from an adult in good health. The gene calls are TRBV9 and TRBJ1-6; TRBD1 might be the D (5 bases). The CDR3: CASSFGGYSPLHF. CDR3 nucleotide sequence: TGTGCCAGCAGCTTCGGGGGATATTCACCCCTCCACTTT.